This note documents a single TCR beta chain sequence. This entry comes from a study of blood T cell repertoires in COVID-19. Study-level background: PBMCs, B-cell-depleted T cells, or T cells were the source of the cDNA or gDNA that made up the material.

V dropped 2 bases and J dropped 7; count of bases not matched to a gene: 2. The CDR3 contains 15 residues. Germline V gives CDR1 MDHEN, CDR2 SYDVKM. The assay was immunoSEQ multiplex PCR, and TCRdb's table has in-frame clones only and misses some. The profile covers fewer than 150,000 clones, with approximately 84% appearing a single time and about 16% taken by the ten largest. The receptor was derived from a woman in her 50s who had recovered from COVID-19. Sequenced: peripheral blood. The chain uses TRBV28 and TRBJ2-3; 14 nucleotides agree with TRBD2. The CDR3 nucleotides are TGTGCCAGCAGTTTAGGGACTAGCGGGAGTTATACGCAGTATTTT. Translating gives CASSLGTSGSYTQYF.